This paragraph covers one T cell receptor (beta chain) sequence. Its antigen remains unknown. The data were taken from a study of fetal regulatory T cell absence and autoimmunity. Study-level findings and limits: TRB gene family usage was broadly similar in cord blood and pancreas.

The CDR3 has 14 residues. Sequencing used immunoSEQ multiplex PCR; TCRdb keeps in-frame clones, though not all of them. The table includes some 87,000 clones, roughly 78% detected once. The chain links TRBV7-5 to TRBJ2-7; TRBD1 is taken as the D call from the table, unchecked against the DNA. TRBV7-5 is a pseudogene segment. The specimen was pancreas tissue. This TCR was recovered from a male donor with IPEX syndrome. The CDR3 DNA sequence: TGTGTCAGAAGCCCCAAGGGGGACACCTACGAGCAGTACTTC. Translation: CVRSPKGDTYEQYF.